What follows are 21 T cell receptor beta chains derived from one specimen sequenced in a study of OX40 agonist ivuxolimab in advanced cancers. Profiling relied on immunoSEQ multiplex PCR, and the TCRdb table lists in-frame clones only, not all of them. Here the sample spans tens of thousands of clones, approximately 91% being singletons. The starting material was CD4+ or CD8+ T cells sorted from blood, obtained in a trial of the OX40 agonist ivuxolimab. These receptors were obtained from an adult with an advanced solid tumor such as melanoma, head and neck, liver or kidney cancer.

The CDR3 reads CASSLVGGWGNEQFF. The CDR3 DNA reads TGTGCCAGCAGCTTAGTTGGGGGCTGGGGCAATGAGCAGTTCTTC. The chain is built from TRBV7-9 and TRBJ2-1; D is perhaps TRBD1 (6 bases). V shed 1 base and J shed 6 bases, with 13 bases lying between them. This CDR3 contains 15 residues. Per the germline V gene, CDR1 is SEHNR and CDR2 is FQNEAQ (reference sequence). Filled out from reference TRBV7-9 and TRBJ2-1, the complete variable domain reads DTGVSQNPRHKITKRGQNVTFRCDPISEHNRLYWYRQTLGQGPEFLTYFQNEAQLEKSRLLSDRFSAERPKGSFSTLEIQRTEQGDSAMYLCASSLVGGWGNEQFFGPGTRLTVL.

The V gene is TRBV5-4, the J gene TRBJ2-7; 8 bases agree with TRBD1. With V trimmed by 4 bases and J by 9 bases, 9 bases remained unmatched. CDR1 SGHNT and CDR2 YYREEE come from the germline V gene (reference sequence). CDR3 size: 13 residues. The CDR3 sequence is CASSLGQGMGQYF. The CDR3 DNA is TGTGCCAGCAGCCTCGGACAGGGAATGGGGCAGTACTTC.

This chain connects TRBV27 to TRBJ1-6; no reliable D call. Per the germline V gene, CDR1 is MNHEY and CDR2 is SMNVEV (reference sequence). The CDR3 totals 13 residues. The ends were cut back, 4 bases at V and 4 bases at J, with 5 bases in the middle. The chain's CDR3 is CASSSDYNSPLHF. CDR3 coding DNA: TGTGCCAGCAGTTCCGATTATAATTCACCCCTCCACTTT.

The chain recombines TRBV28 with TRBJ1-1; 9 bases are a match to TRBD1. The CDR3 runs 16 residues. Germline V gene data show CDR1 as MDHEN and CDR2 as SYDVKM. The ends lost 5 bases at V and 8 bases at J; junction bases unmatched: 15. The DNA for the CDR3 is TGTGCCAGCAGTCCTCAGAAAAACAGGGGGCTGGAAGAAGCTTTCTTT. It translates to CASSPQKNRGLEEAFF.

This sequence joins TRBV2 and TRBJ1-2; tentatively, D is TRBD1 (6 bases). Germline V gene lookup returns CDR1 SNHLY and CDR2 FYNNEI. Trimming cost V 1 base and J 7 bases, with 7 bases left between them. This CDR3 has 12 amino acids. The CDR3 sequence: CASSEDRAGYTF. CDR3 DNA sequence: TGTGCCAGCAGTGAAGACAGGGCTGGCTACACCTTC.

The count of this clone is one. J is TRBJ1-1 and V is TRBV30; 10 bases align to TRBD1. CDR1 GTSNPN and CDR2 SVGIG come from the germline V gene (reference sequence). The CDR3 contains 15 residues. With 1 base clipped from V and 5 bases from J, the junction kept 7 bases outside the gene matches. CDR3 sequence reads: CAWSERQGAGTEAFF. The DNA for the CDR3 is TGTGCCTGGAGTGAACGACAGGGGGCTGGGACTGAAGCTTTCTTT.

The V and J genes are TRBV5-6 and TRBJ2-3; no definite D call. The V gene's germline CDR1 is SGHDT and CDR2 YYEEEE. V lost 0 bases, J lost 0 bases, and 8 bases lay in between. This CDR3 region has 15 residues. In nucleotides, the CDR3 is TGTGCCAGCAGCTTGGGGCCAGCCAGCACAGATACGCAGTATTTT. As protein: CASSLGPASTDTQYF.

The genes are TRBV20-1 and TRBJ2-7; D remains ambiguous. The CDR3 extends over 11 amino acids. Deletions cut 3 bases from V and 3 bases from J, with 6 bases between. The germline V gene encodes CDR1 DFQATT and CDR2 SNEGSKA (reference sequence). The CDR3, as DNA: TGCAGTGCTAGCCATGACTACGAGCAGTACTTC. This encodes CSASHDYEQYF.

CDR3 region: CASSAGQGNEQYF. The CDR3, as DNA: TGTGCCAGCTCAGCAGGACAGGGCAACGAGCAGTACTTC. This sequence joins TRBV18 and TRBJ2-7; 8 nucleotides agree with TRBD1. Germline CDR1 and CDR2: KGHSH and LQKENI. V shed 5 bases, J shed 5 bases, and the junction held 5 bases outside the gene matches. This CDR3 contains 13 residues.

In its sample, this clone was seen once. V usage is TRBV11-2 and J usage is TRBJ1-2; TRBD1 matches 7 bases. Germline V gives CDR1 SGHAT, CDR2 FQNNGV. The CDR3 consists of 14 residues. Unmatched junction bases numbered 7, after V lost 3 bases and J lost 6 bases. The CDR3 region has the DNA TGTGCCAGCAGCTTGACAGGGATGGTTGATGGCTACACCTTC. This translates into CASSLTGMVDGYTF.

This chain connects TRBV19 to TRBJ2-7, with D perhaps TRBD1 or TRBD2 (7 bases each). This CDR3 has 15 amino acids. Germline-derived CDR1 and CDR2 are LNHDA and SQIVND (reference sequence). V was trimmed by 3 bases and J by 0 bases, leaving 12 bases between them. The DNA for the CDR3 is TGTGCCAGTAGTATGGGAGGGACAGTCTCCTACGAGCAGTACTTC. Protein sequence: CASSMGGTVSYEQYF.

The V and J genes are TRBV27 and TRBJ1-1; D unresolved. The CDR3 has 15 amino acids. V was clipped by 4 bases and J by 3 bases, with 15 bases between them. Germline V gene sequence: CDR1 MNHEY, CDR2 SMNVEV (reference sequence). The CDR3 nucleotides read TGTGCCAGCAGTTCCCCCTTCTTGGGTCACACTGAAGCTTTCTTT. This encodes CASSSPFLGHTEAFF.

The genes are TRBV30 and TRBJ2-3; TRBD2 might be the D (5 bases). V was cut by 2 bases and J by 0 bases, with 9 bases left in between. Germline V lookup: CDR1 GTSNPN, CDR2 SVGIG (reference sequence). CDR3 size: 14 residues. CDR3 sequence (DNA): TGTGCCTGGAGTCCGGGGTTTAGCACAGATACGCAGTATTTT. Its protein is CAWSPGFSTDTQYF.

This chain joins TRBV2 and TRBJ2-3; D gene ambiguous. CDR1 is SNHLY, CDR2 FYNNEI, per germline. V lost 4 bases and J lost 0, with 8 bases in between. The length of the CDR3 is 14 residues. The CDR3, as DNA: TGTGCCAGCAGTGTAAGGGCCAGCACAGATACGCAGTATTTT. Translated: CASSVRASTDTQYF.

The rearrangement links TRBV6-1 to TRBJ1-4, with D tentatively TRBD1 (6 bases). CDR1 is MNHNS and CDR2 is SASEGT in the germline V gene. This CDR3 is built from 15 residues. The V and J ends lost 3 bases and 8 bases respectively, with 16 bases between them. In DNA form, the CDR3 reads TGTGCCAGCAGTGAGGGGGCGGTAGGGGGAGAAAAACTGTTTTTT. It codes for CASSEGAVGGEKLFF.

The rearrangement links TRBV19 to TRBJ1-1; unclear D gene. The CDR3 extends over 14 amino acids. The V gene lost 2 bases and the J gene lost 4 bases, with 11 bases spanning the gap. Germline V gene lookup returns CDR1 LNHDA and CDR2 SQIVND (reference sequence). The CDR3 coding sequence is TGTGCCAGTAGTATACGGAGGGAGGGCACTGAAGCTTTCTTT. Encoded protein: CASSIRREGTEAFF.

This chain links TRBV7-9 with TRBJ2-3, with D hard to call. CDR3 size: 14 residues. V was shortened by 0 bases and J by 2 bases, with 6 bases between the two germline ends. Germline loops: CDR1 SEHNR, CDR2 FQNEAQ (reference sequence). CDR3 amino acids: CASSLATVTDTQYF. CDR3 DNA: TGTGCCAGCAGCTTAGCGACGGTCACAGATACGCAGTATTTT.

This chain's CDR3 is CASSLDSGGTEAFF. Here the CDR3 DNA reads TGTGCCAGCAGCTTAGACTCGGGTGGCACTGAAGCTTTCTTT. J is TRBJ1-1 and V is TRBV11-1; D ambiguous. V gave up 1 base and J gave up 4 bases, with 10 bases separating them. Per germline, CDR1 SGHAT and CDR2 FQDESV (reference sequence). The CDR3 loop spans 14 amino acids.

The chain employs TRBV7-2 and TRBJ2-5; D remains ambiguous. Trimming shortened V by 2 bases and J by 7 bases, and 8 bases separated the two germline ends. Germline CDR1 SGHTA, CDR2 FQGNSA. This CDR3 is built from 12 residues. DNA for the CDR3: TGTGCCAGCAGCTTACCCGAAGGGACCCAGTACTTC. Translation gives CASSLPEGTQYF.

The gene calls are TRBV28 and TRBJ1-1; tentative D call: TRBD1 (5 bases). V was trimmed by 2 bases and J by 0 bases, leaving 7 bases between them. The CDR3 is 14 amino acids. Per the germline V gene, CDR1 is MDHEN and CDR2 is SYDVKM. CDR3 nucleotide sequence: TGTGCCAGCAGTTTAGGGGACGTGAACACTGAAGCTTTCTTT. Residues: CASSLGDVNTEAFF.

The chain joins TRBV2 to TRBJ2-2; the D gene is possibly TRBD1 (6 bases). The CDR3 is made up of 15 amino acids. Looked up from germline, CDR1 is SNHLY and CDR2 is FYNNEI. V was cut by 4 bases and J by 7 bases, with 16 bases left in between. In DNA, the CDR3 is TGTGCCAGCAGTGCGGCAGGGGCGAACGGCGGGGAGCTGTTTTTT. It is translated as CASSAAGANGGELFF.